Reported below is one T cell receptor (beta chain). CDR3 length: 13 amino acids. Germline V gives CDR1 KGHSH, CDR2 LQKENI. V gave up 2 bases and J gave up 5 bases; unmatched junction bases: 2. TCR analog templates of synthetic origin were spiked into each PCR. The assay was immunoSEQ multiplex PCR, and TCRdb's table has in-frame clones only and misses some. The profile shows 48,000 or so clones, around 86% of them singletons. This record comes from a study of PD-L1 blockade in urothelial cancer. Documented time point: peripheral blood 6 weeks after treatment start. This specimen was PBMCs, taken around atezolizumab (anti-PD-L1) treatment. This TCR came from a man aged 60-69 years with urothelial cancer. The gene calls are TRBV18 and TRBJ2-5; 7 bases map to TRBD1. CDR3 protein: CASSPRGPETQYF. CDR3 bases: TGTGCCAGCTCACCAAGGGGGCCGGAGACCCAGTACTTC.